The rows below give T cell receptor beta chains drawn from one sample of a study of post-analysis software for immune sequencing data. TCRdb called the PCR reads again in MiXCR, with one record for every CDR3 protein. Of 500,000 to 600,000 distinct CDR3 sequences listed, 40% to 50% are singletons. The source material was blood. The origin of the receptors is a girl aged 5-17 years with multiple sclerosis. The CDR3 runs from the conserved cysteine through the conserved F or W. The order of the fields is V gene, D gene, clone size, J gene, CDR3 DNA, CDR3 protein. A D gene is named only where the DNA matches it firmly. The size entry is marked missing in some rows and otherwise reads once, few, many or a size class.

>TRBV24-1|-|-|TRBJ2-1
TGTGCCACCAGTAAAGAATGGGGGGACAATGAGCAGTTCTTC
CATSKEWGDNEQFF
>TRBV29-1|TRBD1|-|TRBJ1-2
TGCAGCGGCCTGACAGGGGGTGACTATGGCTACACCTTC
CSGLTGGDYGYTF
>TRBV6-1|-|-|TRBJ2-5
TGTGCCAGCAGTGAAGGAGGAGGGCGCCAAGAGACCCAGTACTTC
CASSEGGGRQETQYF
>TRBV5-1|TRBD1|-|TRBJ2-7
TGCGCCAGCAGCTTGTTCACAGGGGGCTACGAGCAGTACTTC
CASSLFTGGYEQYF
>TRBV12-3/TRBV12-4|TRBD2|-|TRBJ2-7
TGTGCCAGCAGTTTCCCGGGACTAGCGGGAGTGTCCTACAATGAGCAGTACTTC
CASSFPGLAGVSYNEQYF
>TRBV29-1|TRBD2|-|TRBJ2-1
TGCAGCGTCCGCGGGGGGCTCTCCTACAATGAGCAGTTCTTC
CSVRGGLSYNEQFF
>TRBV18|-|few|TRBJ2-5
TGTGCCAGCTCACCACCGGGACAATCCGGCGAGACCCAGTACTTC
CASSPPGQSGETQYF
>TRBV5-1|-|-|TRBJ2-7
TGCGCCAGCAGCCTCGGGACCAGAGTTTACGAGCAGTACTTC
CASSLGTRVYEQYF
>TRBV5-1|TRBD1|-|TRBJ2-6
TGCGCCAGCAGCGCCTCCGGGACAGCCAACTCTGGGGCCAACGTCCTGACTTTC
CASSASGTANSGANVLTF
>TRBV29-1|TRBD1|few|TRBJ2-7
TGCAGCGCCCGAGCGGGGACAGGGGCATACGAGCAGTACTTC
CSARAGTGAYEQYF
>TRBV7-8|-|-|TRBJ1-1
TGTGCCAGCAGCTCATGGGCCATGAACACTGAAGCTTTCTTT
CASSSWAMNTEAFF
>TRBV2|TRBD2|-|TRBJ2-3
TGTGCCGGGCATAGCGGGAGGGCCGGCACAGATACGCAGTATTTT
CAGHSGRAGTDTQYF
>TRBV15|TRBD1|-|TRBJ2-7
TGTGCCACCAGCGGCACAGGGGACGAGCAGTACTTC
CATSGTGDEQYF
>TRBV7-9|TRBD2|-|TRBJ2-7
TGTGCCAGCAGCTTAGGCACTAGCGGGGCCTCCTACGAGCAGTACTTC
CASSLGTSGASYEQYF
>TRBV7-8|TRBD2|-|TRBJ2-7
TGTGCCAGCAGCCCAGGCCGACTAGCGGGAGAGTACGAGCAGTACTTC
CASSPGRLAGEYEQYF
>TRBV5-1|-|few|TRBJ1-1
TGCGCCAGCAGCTTGGGAGGGACCCTTGGCACTGAAGCTTTCTTT
CASSLGGTLGTEAFF
>TRBV12-3/TRBV12-4|TRBD2|few|TRBJ2-1
TGTGCCAGCAGCGTCGGACTAGCGGGGGCCAATTCCTACAATGAGCAGTTCTTC
CASSVGLAGANSYNEQFF
>TRBV10-3|-|-|TRBJ2-5
TGTGCCATCAGCGGTAAGCCGGGGCGCCAAGAGACCCAGTACTTC
CAISGKPGRQETQYF
>TRBV6-1|-|few|TRBJ1-2
TGTGCCAGCAGTGCGTGGGAAATGACTGGCTACACCTTC
CASSAWEMTGYTF
>TRBV29-1|-|-|TRBJ1-1
TGCAGCGTTCGCGGGGGATCGAACACTGAAGCTTTCTTT
CSVRGGSNTEAFF
>TRBV5-1|-|-|TRBJ1-6
TGCGCCAGCAGCCCCGGGAGCCTCGTAAATTCACCCCTCCACTTT
CASSPGSLVNSPLHF
>TRBV20-1|-|few|TRBJ2-1
TGCAGTGCTAGAGATCCAAAGGCAGCGAGGAGTGAGCAGTTCTTC
CSARDPKAARSEQFF
>TRBV29-1|-|few|TRBJ1-2
TGCAGCGTTGCTGGGGAGCATGGCTACACCTTC
CSVAGEHGYTF
>TRBV20-1|TRBD2|-|TRBJ2-5
TGCAGTGCCAGAGGGAGGGCCGACGAAGAGACCCAGTACTTC
CSARGRADEETQYF
>TRBV6-6|-|-|TRBJ1-1
TGTGCCAGCAGGAGTTACACTGAAGCTTTCTTT
CASRSYTEAFF
>TRBV5-5|-|few|TRBJ2-7
TGTGCCAGCACCGGTCCCCACAATGAGCAGTACTTC
CASTGPHNEQYF
>TRBV12-3/TRBV12-4|TRBD2|-|TRBJ2-5
TGTGCCAGCAGCCTCGGGACTAGCGGACAAGAGACCCAGTACTTC
CASSLGTSGQETQYF
>TRBV25-1|TRBD1|-|TRBJ1-2
TGTGCCAGCAGTGAATCCCCGACAGGGGTTGGAGGCTACACCTTC
CASSESPTGVGGYTF
>TRBV20-1|-|-|TRBJ2-3
TGCAGTGCTAAACAGATCCACGCAGATACGCAGTATTTT
CSAKQIHADTQYF
>TRBV12-3/TRBV12-4|TRBD2|-|TRBJ2-1
TGTGCCAGCAGCCCAAACGGACTAGCGGGACCAATCTACAATGAGCAGTTCTTC
CASSPNGLAGPIYNEQFF
>TRBV5-1|-|-|TRBJ2-5
TGCGCCAGCAGCTCGGCCCCTTGGGAGGAGACCCAGTACTTC
CASSSAPWEETQYF
>TRBV7-9|TRBD2|-|TRBJ2-1
TGTGCCAGCAGCTTAGTCCCCGGGACTAGCGGGGCGCGCTACAATGAGCAGTTCTTC
CASSLVPGTSGARYNEQFF
>TRBV7-9|-|few|TRBJ2-7
TGTGCCAGCAGCTCCGGGCCAGGGAACGTTTACGAGCAGTACTTC
CASSSGPGNVYEQYF
>TRBV5-1|-|-|TRBJ2-7
TGCGCCAGCAGCTTGAATCTCCGCGGACAGTCGAATGAGCAGTACTTC
CASSLNLRGQSNEQYF
>TRBV4-1|-|-|TRBJ2-7
TGCGCCAGCAGCCAAGATAGCTGGGGTCCCTACGAGCAGTACTTC
CASSQDSWGPYEQYF
>TRBV20-1|-|-|TRBJ2-5
TGCAGTGCTAGTGTAGGCACTGAGACCCAGTACTTC
CSASVGTETQYF
>TRBV5-4|-|few|TRBJ2-7
TGTGCCAGCAGCCCCGGGACCCACGGGTACGAGCAGTACTTC
CASSPGTHGYEQYF
>TRBV5-1|-|-|TRBJ1-2
TGCGCCAGCAGCTTGCCCCGCGCGACAGGAGATGGCTACACCTTC
CASSLPRATGDGYTF
>TRBV12-3/TRBV12-4|TRBD1|-|TRBJ1-5
TGTGCCAGCAGTTCGGACAGGGTTGGCAATCAGCCCCAGCATTTT
CASSSDRVGNQPQHF
>TRBV5-1|-|-|TRBJ2-1
TGCGCCAGCAGCCCCTGGGACACCTCCTACAATGAGCAGTTCTTC
CASSPWDTSYNEQFF
>TRBV6-5|TRBD1|-|TRBJ1-2
TGTGCCAGCAGGAAGACAGGGGGCAATGGCTACACCTTC
CASRKTGGNGYTF
>TRBV5-5|TRBD1|few|TRBJ2-5
TGTGCCAGCAGCCTTATACCGGACAGGGTCGAGACCCAGTACTTC
CASSLIPDRVETQYF